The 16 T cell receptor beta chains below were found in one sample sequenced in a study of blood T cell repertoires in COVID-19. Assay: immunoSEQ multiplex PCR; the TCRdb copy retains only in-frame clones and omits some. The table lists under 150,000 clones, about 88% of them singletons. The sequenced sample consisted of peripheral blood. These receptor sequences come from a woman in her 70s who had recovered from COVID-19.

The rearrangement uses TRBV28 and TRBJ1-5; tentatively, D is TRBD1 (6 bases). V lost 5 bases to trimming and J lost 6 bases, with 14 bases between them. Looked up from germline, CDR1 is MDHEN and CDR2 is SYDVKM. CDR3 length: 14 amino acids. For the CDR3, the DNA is TGTGCCAGCAGTCCCGGGGGGGCATCTCAGCCCCAGCATTTT. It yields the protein CASSPGGASQPQHF. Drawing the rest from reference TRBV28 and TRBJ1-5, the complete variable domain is DVKVTQSSRYLVKRTGEKVFLECVQDMDHENMFWYRQDPGLGLRLIYFSYDVKMKEKGDIPEGYSVSREKKERFSLILESASTNQTSMYLCASSPGGASQPQHFGDGTRLSIL.

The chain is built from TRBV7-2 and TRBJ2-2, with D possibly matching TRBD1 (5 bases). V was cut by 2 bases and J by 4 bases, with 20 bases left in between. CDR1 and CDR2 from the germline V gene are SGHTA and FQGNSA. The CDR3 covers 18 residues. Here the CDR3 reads CASSLRSYGAPSTGELFF. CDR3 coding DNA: TGTGCCAGCAGCTTAAGGTCCTATGGGGCACCGAGCACCGGGGAGCTGTTTTTT.

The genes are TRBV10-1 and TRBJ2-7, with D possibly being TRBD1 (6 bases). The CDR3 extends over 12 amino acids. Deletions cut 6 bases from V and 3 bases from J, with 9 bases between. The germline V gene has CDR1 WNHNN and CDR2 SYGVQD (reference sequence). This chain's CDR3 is CASRGAIYEQYF. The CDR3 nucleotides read TGCGCCAGCAGGGGGGCGATCTACGAGCAGTACTTC.

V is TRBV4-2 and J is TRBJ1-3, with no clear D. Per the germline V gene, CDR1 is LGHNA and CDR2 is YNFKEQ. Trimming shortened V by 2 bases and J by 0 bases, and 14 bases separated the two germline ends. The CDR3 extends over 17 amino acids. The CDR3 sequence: CASSQNTGAYSGNTIYF. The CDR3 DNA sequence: TGTGCCAGCAGCCAAAACACGGGAGCATACTCTGGAAACACCATATATTTT.

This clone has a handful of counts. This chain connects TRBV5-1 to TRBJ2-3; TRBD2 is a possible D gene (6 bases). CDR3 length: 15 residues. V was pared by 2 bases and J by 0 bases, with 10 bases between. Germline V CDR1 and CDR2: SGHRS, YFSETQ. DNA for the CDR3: TGCGCCAGCAGCTTTTTAGCGGAGAGCACAGATACGCAGTATTTT. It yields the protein CASSFLAESTDTQYF.

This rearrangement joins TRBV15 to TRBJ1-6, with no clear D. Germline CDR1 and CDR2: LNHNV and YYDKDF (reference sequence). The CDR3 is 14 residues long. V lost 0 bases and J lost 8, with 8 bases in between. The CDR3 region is CATSRDRDYSPLHF. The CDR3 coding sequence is TGTGCCACCAGCAGAGACCGAGATTATTCACCCCTCCACTTT.

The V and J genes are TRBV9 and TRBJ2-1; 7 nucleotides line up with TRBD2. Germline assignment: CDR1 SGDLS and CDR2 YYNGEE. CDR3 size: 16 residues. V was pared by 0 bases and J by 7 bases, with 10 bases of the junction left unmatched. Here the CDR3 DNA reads TGTGCCAGCAGCGTAGTATGGGGGGGAATTTCGAATGAGCAGTTCTTC. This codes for CASSVVWGGISNEQFF.

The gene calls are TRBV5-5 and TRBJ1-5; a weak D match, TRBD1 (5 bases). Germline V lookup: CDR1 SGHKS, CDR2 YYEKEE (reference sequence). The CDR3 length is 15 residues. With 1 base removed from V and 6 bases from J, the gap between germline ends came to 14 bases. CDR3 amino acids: CASSLNTNQGQPQHF. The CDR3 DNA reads TGTGCCAGCAGCTTGAACACCAACCAGGGTCAGCCCCAGCATTTT.

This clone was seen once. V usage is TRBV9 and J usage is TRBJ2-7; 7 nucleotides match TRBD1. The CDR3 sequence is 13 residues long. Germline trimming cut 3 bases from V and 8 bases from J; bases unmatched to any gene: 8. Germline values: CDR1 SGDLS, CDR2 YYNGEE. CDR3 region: CASSATGMGKQYF. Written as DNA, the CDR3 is TGTGCCAGCAGCGCGACAGGGATGGGGAAGCAGTACTTC.

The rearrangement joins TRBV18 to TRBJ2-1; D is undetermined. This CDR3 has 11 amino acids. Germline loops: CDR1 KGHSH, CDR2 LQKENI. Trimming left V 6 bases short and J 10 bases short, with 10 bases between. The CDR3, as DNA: TGTGCCAGCTCCCCCGCGCGGGAGCAGTTCTTC. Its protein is CASSPAREQFF.

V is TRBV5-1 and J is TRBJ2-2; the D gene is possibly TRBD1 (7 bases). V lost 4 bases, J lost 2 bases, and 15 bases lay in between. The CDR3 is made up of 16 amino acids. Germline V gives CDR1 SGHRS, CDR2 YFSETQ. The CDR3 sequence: CASSHAEGANTGELFF. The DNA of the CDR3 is TGCGCCAGCAGCCATGCGGAGGGGGCAAACACCGGGGAGCTGTTTTTT.

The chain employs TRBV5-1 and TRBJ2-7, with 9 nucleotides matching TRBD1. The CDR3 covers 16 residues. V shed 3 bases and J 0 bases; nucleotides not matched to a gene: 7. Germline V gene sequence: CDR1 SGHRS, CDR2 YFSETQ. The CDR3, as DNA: TGCGCCAGCAGCTACTCCGGGACAGGGATCTCCTACGAGCAGTACTTC. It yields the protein CASSYSGTGISYEQYF.

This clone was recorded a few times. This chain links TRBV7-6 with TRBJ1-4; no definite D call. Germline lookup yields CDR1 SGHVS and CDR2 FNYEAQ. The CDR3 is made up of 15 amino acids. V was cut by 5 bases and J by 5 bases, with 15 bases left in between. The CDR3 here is CASSPRLAVNEKLFF. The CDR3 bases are TGTGCCAGCAGCCCCCGTCTGGCGGTGAATGAAAAACTGTTTTTT.

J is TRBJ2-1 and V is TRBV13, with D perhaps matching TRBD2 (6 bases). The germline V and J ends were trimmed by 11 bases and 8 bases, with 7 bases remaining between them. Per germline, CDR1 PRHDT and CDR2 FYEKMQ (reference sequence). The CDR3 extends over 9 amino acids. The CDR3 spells CAAGHEQFF. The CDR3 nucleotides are TGTGCCGCGGGGCATGAGCAGTTCTTC.

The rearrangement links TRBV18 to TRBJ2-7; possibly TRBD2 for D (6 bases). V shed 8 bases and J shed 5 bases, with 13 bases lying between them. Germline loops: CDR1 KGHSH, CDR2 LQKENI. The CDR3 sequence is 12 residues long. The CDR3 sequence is CASGRDLDEQYF. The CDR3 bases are TGTGCCAGCGGGCGGGACCTCGACGAGCAGTACTTC.

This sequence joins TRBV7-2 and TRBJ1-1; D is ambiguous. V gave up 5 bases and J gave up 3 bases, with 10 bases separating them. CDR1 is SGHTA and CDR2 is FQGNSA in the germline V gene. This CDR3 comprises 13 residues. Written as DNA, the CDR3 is TGTGCCAGCAGCGGAGGAGCGTACACTGAAGCTTTCTTT. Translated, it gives CASSGGAYTEAFF.